This TCR beta chain was obtained from a study of OX40 agonist ivuxolimab in advanced cancers. At the level of the study: It was ivuxolimab, an agonistic anti-OX40 (CD134) antibody, that patients were treated with. Each dose-escalation patient presented with hepatocellular carcinoma, melanoma, renal cell or head and neck cancer. Prior checkpoint blockade (anti-PD-1, anti-PD-L1 or anti-CTLA-4) was permitted; about 40% had it.

Measured with immunoSEQ multiplex PCR; TCRdb has only the in-frame clones, and not every one. The sample lists about 40,000 clones, 80% to 90% seen once, with about 15% in the top ten. The sequence came from an adult with an advanced solid tumor such as melanoma, head and neck, liver or kidney cancer. The input for sequencing was CD4+ or CD8+ T cells sorted from blood, taken in a trial of the OX40 agonist ivuxolimab.

CDR3 sequence: CASSPGASGSYNEQFF. The CDR3 DNA reads as TGTGCCAGCAGCCCAGGGGCCAGTGGGTCCTACAATGAGCAGTTCTTC. The genes are TRBV13 and TRBJ2-1, with D possibly matching TRBD1 (6 bases). The V and J ends lost 5 bases and 1 base respectively, with 15 bases between them. Germline V gene data show CDR1 as PRHDT and CDR2 as FYEKMQ (reference sequence). The CDR3 extends over 16 amino acids.